This T cell receptor beta chain was captured in a study of blood T cell repertoires in COVID-19. Study overall: The United States, Italy and Spain provided the acute and convalescent COVID-19 samples.

As originally analysed: Amplification with reference gene primers provided the estimates of nucleated cell counts. Data came from immunoSEQ multiplex PCR; TCRdb stores just in-frame clones and leaves some out. The V and J calls and clone size come from that table; D and trimming were worked out from the DNA. The table records more than 85,000 clones, around 84% of them present only once. This clone was found a few times. This TCR derives from a man between 60 and 75 years old with acute or convalescent COVID-19. Input material: peripheral blood.

In DNA, the CDR3 is TGTGCCAGCAGCTGGGAGTCGGGACAGGGGGCCCGCGAGCAGTACTTC. Translation: CASSWESGQGAREQYF. V gene TRBV5-6 combines with J gene TRBJ2-7; 12 nucleotides agree with TRBD1. The CDR3 loop spans 16 amino acids. Germline assignment: CDR1 SGHDT and CDR2 YYEEEE. V lost 3 bases to trimming and J lost 6 bases; unmatched junction nucleotides: 10.